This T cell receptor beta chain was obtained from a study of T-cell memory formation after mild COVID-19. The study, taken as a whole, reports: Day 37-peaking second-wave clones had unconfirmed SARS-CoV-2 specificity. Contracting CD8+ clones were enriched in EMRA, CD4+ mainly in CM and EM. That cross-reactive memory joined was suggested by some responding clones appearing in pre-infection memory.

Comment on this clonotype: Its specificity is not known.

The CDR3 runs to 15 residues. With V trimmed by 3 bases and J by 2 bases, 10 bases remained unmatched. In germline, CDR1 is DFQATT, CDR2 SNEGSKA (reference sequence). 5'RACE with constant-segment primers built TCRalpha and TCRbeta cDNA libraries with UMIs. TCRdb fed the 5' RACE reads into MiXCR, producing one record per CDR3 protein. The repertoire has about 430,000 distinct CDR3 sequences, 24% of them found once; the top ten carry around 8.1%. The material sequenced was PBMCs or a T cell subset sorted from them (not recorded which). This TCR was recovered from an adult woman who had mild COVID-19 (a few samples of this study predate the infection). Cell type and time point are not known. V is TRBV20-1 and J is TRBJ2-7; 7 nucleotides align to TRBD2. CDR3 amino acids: CSASMLADGAYEQYF. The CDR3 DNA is TGCAGTGCTAGTATGCTAGCGGACGGAGCCTACGAGCAGTACTTC.